This T cell receptor (beta chain) stems from a study of control samples from healthy donors and cancer patients. Using immunoSEQ multiplex PCR, the repertoire was profiled, and TCRdb retains in-frame clones only, with some absent. This table has around 100,000 clones, about 89% appearing once. In regard to this clone: This same CDR3 is encoded by further DNA sequences in the sample.

The CDR3 has 12 residues. With V trimmed by 5 bases and J by 5 bases, 2 bases remained unmatched. This chain connects TRBV12-3 or TRBV12-4 to TRBJ1-2; TRBD1 agrees at 7 bases. The sequence derives from a man aged 55 to 70 with lung cancer. Sequencing was performed on PBMCs. This CDR3 is CASSRQGYGYTF. In DNA, the CDR3 is TGTGCCAGCAGTCGACAGGGTTATGGCTACACCTTC.